In its sample, the clone carrying this TCR beta chain was seen a few times. Antigen specificity is unknown. The data were obtained in a study of blood T cells in healthy people across ages. General study findings and limits: Both naive CD4+ cell counts and diversity were greater in long-lived donors than in aged donors. Measured against age, TCR beta diversity per million T cells decreased in a roughly linear manner.

Donor samples were obtained from healthy Caucasian individuals from Russia, aged 6 to 90. Each sample provided at least 5.5 micrograms of extracted total RNA. Then a second PCR, running roughly 7 to 11 cycles, was carried out with a sample-barcoded 5' primer and a J-beta primer mix. TCRdb re-called the 5' RACE reads with MiXCR, one entry per CDR3 protein. The sample holds approximately 900,000 distinct CDR3 sequences, around 49% seen once. The germline CDR1 and CDR2 sequences are SEHNR and FQNEAQ (reference sequence). V shed 4 bases, J shed 6 bases, and the junction held 9 bases outside the gene matches. The CDR3 is made up of 16 amino acids.

The gene calls are TRBV7-9 and TRBJ2-5, with 12 positions matching TRBD1. Sequenced input: blood. This TCR derives from a man aged 25 to 40 in good health. CDR3 DNA sequence: TGTGCCAGCAGCTCGGCCGGGACAGGGGGCTTAAAGACCCAGTACTTC. Translating gives CASSSAGTGGLKTQYF. Drawing the rest from reference TRBV7-9 and TRBJ2-5, the complete variable domain is DTGVSQNPRHKITKRGQNVTFRCDPISEHNRLYWYRQTLGQGPEFLTYFQNEAQLEKSRLLSDRFSAERPKGSFSTLEIQRTEQGDSAMYLCASSSAGTGGLKTQYFGPGTRLLVL.